The 28 T cell receptor beta chains listed next were all sequenced from one sample in a study of post-analysis software for immune sequencing data. Study findings and constraints: Roughly five TRBV segments appeared more often in patients than in controls, and TRBV5-6, TRBV5-1 and TRBV20-1 were among these.

Their recognized antigens are unknown. Carried by the TCR beta cDNA libraries were unique molecular identifiers. TCRdb fed the PCR reads into MiXCR, producing one record per CDR3 protein. The table includes about 540,000 distinct CDR3 sequences, about a third detected once. The specimen was blood. The receptor set was obtained from a girl aged 2-17 years with multiple sclerosis.

This clonotype was detected a few times. The V gene is TRBV28, the J gene TRBJ2-1, with no clear D. There are 17 residues in the CDR3. Germline V gene data show CDR1 as MDHEN and CDR2 as SYDVKM. V gave up 4 bases and J gave up 0 bases, with 16 bases separating them. The CDR3 DNA sequence: TGTGCCAGCAGTTGGGAAATCACAGACGGCTCCTACAATGAGCAGTTCTTC. Translated: CASSWEITDGSYNEQFF.

The rearrangement joins TRBV7-2 to TRBJ2-7; TRBD2 aligns across 8 bases. After removal of 5 bases from V and 0 bases from J, the junction contained 9 bases not matched to a gene. The CDR3 runs 16 residues. CDR1 and CDR2 (germline): SGHTA, FQGNSA. The CDR3 loop reads CASSLGPSGGSYEQYF. CDR3 nucleotides: TGTGCCAGCAGCCTCGGACCGAGCGGGGGCTCCTACGAGCAGTACTTC.

The chain links TRBV11-2 to TRBJ2-1; D remains unclear. Between the trimmed V and J ends, which lost 6 bases and 5 bases, there was a span of 17 bases. CDR1 and CDR2 from the germline V gene are SGHAT and FQNNGV. The CDR3 has 15 residues. CDR3 DNA: TGTGCCAGCAGAAATGGAAGGGTGGCCAACAATGAGCAGTTCTTC. It encodes CASRNGRVANNEQFF.

For this clonotype: One end of the junction varies from germline; a read error may be responsible. This chain joins TRBV29-1 and TRBJ1-2; no reliable D call. The length of the CDR3 is 11 residues. Germline CDR1 is SQVTM and CDR2 is ANQGSEA. The chain's CDR3 is CGVEFDYGYTF. In nucleotides, the CDR3 is TGCGGCGTTGAATTCGACTATGGCTACACCTTC.

This chain uses TRBV10-3 with TRBJ2-2, with TRBD1 matching over 8 bases. V shed 8 bases and J 4 bases; nucleotides not matched to a gene: 9. This CDR3 has 15 residues. The V gene's germline CDR1 is ENHRY and CDR2 SYGVKD. The CDR3, as DNA: TGTGCCATCGGGGGACAGGTCGGATCCACCGGGGAGCTGTTTTTT. It is translated as CAIGGQVGSTGELFF.

This clonotype occurred a few times. The chain joins TRBV5-1 to TRBJ2-5; 9 bases line up with TRBD1. The end of the DNA fits TRBJ2-7 better, so the J call may be wrong. This CDR3 has 14 amino acids. Germline loops: CDR1 SGHRS, CDR2 YFSETQ. CDR3 residues: CASSSGQGNREQYF. CDR3 DNA sequence: TGCGCCAGCAGCTCGGGACAGGGAAATCGCGAGCAGTACTTC.

The genes are TRBV9 and TRBJ2-5, with D perhaps given as TRBD1 or TRBD2 (6 bases each). V was trimmed by 0 bases and J by 2 bases, leaving 17 bases between them. Germline-derived CDR1 and CDR2 are SGDLS and YYNGEE. The CDR3 consists of 17 residues. The DNA for the CDR3 is TGTGCCAGCAGCGTAGCTACGGAGGGGGGCGCACAAGAGACCCAGTACTTC. Residues: CASSVATEGGAQETQYF.

This clonotype was seen only a few times. Its ends do not fully match the called genes, so a read error is possible. The V call is TRBV7-7, the J call TRBJ1-2; D unresolved. CDR3 length: 15 amino acids. Germline CDR1 reads SSHAT; CDR2 reads FNYEAQ (reference sequence). This chain's CDR3 is CASSPTRAGNYGYTF. CDR3 DNA sequence: TGTGCTAGCAGCCCCACTAGGGCTGGTAACTATGGCTACACCTTC.

V is TRBV20-1 and J is TRBJ1-5; 7 nucleotides line up with TRBD1. Germline V gene lookup returns CDR1 DFQATT and CDR2 SNEGSKA (reference sequence). V shed 2 bases and J 3 bases; nucleotides not matched to a gene: 13. This CDR3 contains 17 residues. The CDR3 loop is CSARTHWTGALNQPQHF. CDR3 DNA sequence: TGCAGTGCTAGAACCCACTGGACAGGAGCTCTCAATCAGCCCCAGCATTTT.

The rearrangement links TRBV12-5 to TRBJ2-7; D unresolved. Germline V gene data show CDR1 as LGHNT and CDR2 as FRNRAP. The V end was cut by 6 bases, the J end by 4 bases, with 19 bases between. This CDR3 has 15 residues. The CDR3 reads CASGPPRTTVYEQYF. The CDR3 DNA follows: TGTGCTAGTGGGCCTCCCCGAACCACGGTGTACGAGCAGTACTTC.

This chain links TRBV3-1 with TRBJ2-2; D unclear. The V end was cut by 4 bases, the J end by 2 bases, with 8 bases between. The CDR3 has 14 amino acids. Germline V gene lookup returns CDR1 LGHDT and CDR2 YNNKEL (reference sequence). The DNA for the CDR3 is TGTGCCAGCAGCCTCGGCCTAAACACCGGGGAGCTGTTTTTT. It yields the protein CASSLGLNTGELFF. Supplemented by reference TRBV3-1 and TRBJ2-2, the full variable domain reads DTAVSQTPKYLVTQMGNDKSIKCEQNLGHDTMYWYKQDSKKFLKIMFSYNNKELIINETVPNRFSPKSPDKAHLNLHINSLELGDSAVYFCASSLGLNTGELFFGEGSRLTVL.

This clonotype was recorded many times. The rearrangement joins TRBV20-1 to TRBJ1-5, with 7 bases fitting TRBD1. V lost 6 bases to trimming and J lost 4 bases; unmatched junction nucleotides: 9. The CDR3 has 14 amino acids. Germline V gene sequence: CDR1 DFQATT, CDR2 SNEGSKA (reference sequence). The CDR3, as DNA: TGCAGTGCAAAACAGGGGTTAGGGAATCAGCCCCAGCATTTT. This codes for CSAKQGLGNQPQHF.

The CDR3 loop is CASSLGGVENYGYTF. The CDR3 DNA reads TGTGCCAGCAGCTTAGGTGGGGTAGAAAACTATGGCTACACCTTC. The chain joins TRBV7-9 to TRBJ1-2; D unresolved. The germline CDR1 and CDR2 sequences are SEHNR and FQNEAQ (reference sequence). The CDR3 is 15 amino acids. Trimming shortened V by 1 base and J by 2 bases, and 11 bases separated the two germline ends. Full variable domain (remainder filled in from reference TRBV7-9 and TRBJ1-2): DTGVSQNPRHKITKRGQNVTFRCDPISEHNRLYWYRQTLGQGPEFLTYFQNEAQLEKSRLLSDRFSAERPKGSFSTLEIQRTEQGDSAMYLCASSLGGVENYGYTFGSGTRLTVV.

In DNA form, the CDR3 reads TGCGCCAGCAGCCAGCTCAATCCGCAATCGCTTTATGGCTACACCTTC. As protein: CASSQLNPQSLYGYTF. The chain has TRBV5-1 and TRBJ1-2; no clear D gene. V shed 4 bases and J shed 5 bases, with 21 bases lying between them. Germline-derived CDR1 and CDR2 are SGHRS and YFSETQ. CDR3 length: 16 residues.

V gene TRBV15 combines with J gene TRBJ2-1; 9 nucleotides line up with TRBD2. CDR1 is LNHNV, CDR2 YYDKDF, per germline (reference sequence). After removal of 3 bases from V and 7 bases from J, the junction contained 7 bases not matched to a gene. CDR3 length: 15 amino acids. The CDR3 sequence is CATSSPNSGGNEQFF. CDR3 coding DNA: TGTGCCACCAGCAGCCCTAATAGCGGGGGTAATGAGCAGTTCTTC.

The CDR3 loop reads CASSPFVGLAGPSPYNEQFF. The CDR3 nucleotides read TGTGCCAGCAGTCCGTTTGTTGGGCTAGCGGGGCCTAGCCCCTACAATGAGCAGTTCTTC. The chain links TRBV7-9 to TRBJ2-1; 9 positions agree with TRBD2. Trimming cost V 6 bases and J 2 bases; bases outside gene matches: 20. The CDR3 contains 20 residues. In germline, CDR1 is SEHNR, CDR2 FQNEAQ (reference sequence).

The CDR3, as DNA: TGTGCCAGCAGCCCGGCCTCCGGAGTTTACACCTTC. Translation: CASSPASGVYTF. The rearrangement uses TRBV5-6 and TRBJ1-2; the D is unclear. V was shortened by 4 bases and J by 11 bases, with 15 bases between the two germline ends. Germline CDR1 SGHDT, CDR2 YYEEEE. The CDR3 is 12 residues long.

CDR3 bases: TGCAGTGCTAGACCCCACCGCGCGGTCTACAATGAGCAGTTCTTC. It translates to CSARPHRAVYNEQFF. V usage is TRBV20-1 and J usage is TRBJ2-1; D is unclear. The ends were cut back, 2 bases at V and 3 bases at J, with 14 bases in the middle. The CDR3 runs 15 residues. CDR1 is DFQATT and CDR2 is SNEGSKA in the germline V gene (reference sequence).

This clonotype came up a few times. The chain uses TRBV28 and TRBJ2-6; maybe TRBD2 (6 bases). The germline V gene encodes CDR1 MDHEN and CDR2 SYDVKM. Trimming shortened V by 7 bases and J by 2 bases, and 15 bases separated the two germline ends. The CDR3 length is 16 residues. This CDR3 is CASNRRGKAGANVLTF. CDR3 coding DNA: TGTGCCAGCAACAGGCGGGGAAAAGCTGGGGCCAACGTCCTGACTTTC.

CDR3 protein: CSVEVGSGNQPQHF. The CDR3 DNA reads as TGCAGCGTTGAAGTGGGCAGTGGCAATCAGCCCCAGCATTTT. The chain carries TRBV29-1 and TRBJ1-5; D gene uncertain. V dropped 1 base and J dropped 2 bases, with 9 bases sitting between them. Germline V gene sequence: CDR1 SQVTM, CDR2 ANQGSEA. CDR3 size: 14 residues. Looking up the rest from reference TRBV29-1 and TRBJ1-5 gives the full variable domain: SAVISQKPSRDICQRGTSLTIQCQVDSQVTMMFWYRQQPGQSLTLIATANQGSEATYESGFVIDKFPISRPNLTFSTLTVSNMSPEDSSIYLCSVEVGSGNQPQHFGDGTRLSIL.

This clonotype showed up just a few times. The rearrangement joins TRBV20-1 to TRBJ2-2, with 9 bases matching TRBD2. With 8 bases clipped from V and 3 bases from J, the junction kept 4 bases outside the gene matches. In germline, CDR1 is DFQATT, CDR2 SNEGSKA (reference sequence). The length of the CDR3 is 13 residues. CDR3 bases: TGCAGTACGACTAGCGGTTACACCGGGGAGCTGTTTTTT. Translating gives CSTTSGYTGELFF.

A few counts support this clonotype. This chain joins TRBV5-1 and TRBJ2-5; D is perhaps TRBD1 (6 bases). There are 14 residues in the CDR3. V gave up 4 bases and J gave up 4 bases, with 14 bases separating them. CDR1 is SGHRS, CDR2 YFSETQ, per germline. The CDR3 spells CASSQGRGRETQYF. CDR3 nucleotide sequence: TGCGCCAGCAGCCAGGGGAGAGGACGAGAGACCCAGTACTTC.

V and J are TRBV29-1 and TRBJ1-5, with D possibly matching TRBD1 (5 bases). The CDR3 has 11 residues. V lost 4 bases and J 8 bases, leaving 9 bases between the germline ends. Germline V gene sequence: CDR1 SQVTM, CDR2 ANQGSEA. The CDR3 bases are TGCAGCGTTGTACAGGTGAAGCCCCAGCATTTT. Amino acids: CSVVQVKPQHF.

In its sample, this clonotype was seen a few times. V gene TRBV18 combines with J gene TRBJ2-3, with 10 bases lining up with TRBD2. The germline V gene encodes CDR1 KGHSH and CDR2 LQKENI. The V gene end was trimmed by 3 bases and the J gene end by 2 bases; junction bases not matched to a gene: 5. CDR3 length equals 16 residues. CDR3 residues: CASSPLAGGTTDTQYF. The CDR3 DNA follows: TGTGCCAGCTCACCCTTAGCGGGGGGAACCACAGATACGCAGTATTTT.

Written as DNA, the CDR3 is TGTGCCAGCAGGCCCCTGGGACAGGGGGCGCTAGGGTTTGGCTACACCTTC. Protein product: CASRPLGQGALGFGYTF. The gene calls are TRBV27 and TRBJ1-2; TRBD1 aligns across 12 bases. The germline gives CDR1 MNHEY, CDR2 SMNVEV (reference sequence). This CDR3 is 17 amino acids long. J was trimmed by 7 bases and V by 6 bases; bases with no gene match: 15.

This clonotype was detected many times. This chain connects TRBV29-1 to TRBJ2-7; TRBD1 aligns across 7 bases. The CDR3 consists of 13 residues. Trimming took 4 bases from V and 3 from J; bases not matched to a gene: 6. Germline values: CDR1 SQVTM, CDR2 ANQGSEA. The CDR3 DNA reads as TGCAGCGTTGGCCGGGACAGCCTCTACGAGCAGTACTTC. Translating gives CSVGRDSLYEQYF.

In this sample, this clonotype turned up a few times. This chain uses TRBV5-1 with TRBJ2-7; 7 bases align to TRBD1. Germline CDR1 and CDR2: SGHRS and YFSETQ. The CDR3 is 15 residues long. The V gene end was trimmed by 4 bases and the J gene end by 7 bases; junction bases not matched to a gene: 14. CDR3: CASSGSTGSSREQYF. The CDR3 bases are TGCGCCAGCAGCGGCTCGACAGGGTCCAGTCGAGAGCAGTACTTC.

The V gene is TRBV5-6, the J gene TRBJ1-2, with a weak D call TRBD1 (5 bases). The CDR3 sequence is 16 residues long. Trimming cost V 2 bases and J 5 bases, with 19 bases left between them. Germline assignment: CDR1 SGHDT and CDR2 YYEEEE. CDR3 sequence reads: CASSFILWGETYGYTF. CDR3 nucleotide sequence: TGTGCCAGCAGCTTCATACTATGGGGCGAGACTTATGGCTACACCTTC.